This is a list of T cell receptor beta chains from one sample in a study of blood T cells in healthy people across ages. TCRdb ran MiXCR on the 5' RACE reads and lists one entry per CDR3 protein. Here the sample spans about 1.4 million distinct CDR3 sequences, around 59% being singletons. The sample comprised blood. Receptor source: a man between 18 and 35 years old in good health. The CDR3 runs from the conserved cysteine through the conserved F or W. The D gene is left open where the match is weak. Rows give clone size only sometimes, using once, few, many, or a class for an expanded clone.

D	V	length	J	size	CDR3	DNA
TRBD1	TRBV11-2	18	TRBJ1-4	few	CASSLRTGVFPTNEKLFF	TGTGCCAGCAGCTTGCGGACAGGGGTCTTCCCAACTAATGAAAAACTGTTTTTT
NA	TRBV5-1	15	TRBJ1-1	NA	CASSLDGLGYAEAFF	TGCGCCAGCAGCTTGGACGGTTTAGGGTACGCTGAAGCTTTCTTT
TRBD2	TRBV20-1	16	TRBJ2-3	once	CSVAPRREGRADTQYF	TGCAGTGTCGCCCCCCGGCGGGAGGGCCGGGCAGATACGCAGTATTTT
TRBD1	TRBV4-1	15	TRBJ2-3	NA	CASSLDGTGADTQYF	TGCGCCAGCAGCCTCGACGGGACAGGGGCAGATACGCAGTATTTT
TRBD2	TRBV4-1	18	TRBJ2-3	once	CASSQTRLAGGPTDTQYF	TGCGCCAGCAGCCAAACCCGACTAGCGGGAGGGCCGACAGATACGCAGTATTTT
TRBD1	TRBV25-1	16	TRBJ2-5	NA	CASSGGQGAAPETQYF	TGTGCCAGCAGTGGGGGACAGGGAGCTGCCCCAGAGACCCAGTACTTC
NA	TRBV20-1	12	TRBJ2-7	once	CSAEQSSYEQYF	TGCAGTGCCGAACAAAGCTCCTACGAGCAGTACTTC
TRBD1	TRBV4-1	14	TRBJ2-2	NA	CASRQGPNTGELFF	TGCGCCAGCAGACAGGGGCCCAACACCGGGGAGCTGTTTTTT
NA	TRBV10-3	16	TRBJ2-3	NA	CAISERAERSTDTQYF	TGTGCCATCAGTGAAAGAGCCGAACGATCCACAGATACGCAGTATTTT
TRBD2	TRBV12-5	17	TRBJ2-1	NA	CASGLVRGLAGVHEQFF	TGTGCTAGTGGTTTGGTAAGAGGGTTAGCGGGAGTCCATGAGCAGTTCTTC
TRBD1	TRBV29-1	16	TRBJ2-1	few	CSVIPGQGTNYNEQFF	TGCAGCGTTATCCCGGGACAGGGGACTAACTACAATGAGCAGTTCTTC
NA	TRBV7-2	16	TRBJ2-1	few	CASSSRTRSSYNEQFF	TGTGCCAGCAGCTCCCGGACGCGGAGCTCCTACAATGAGCAGTTCTTC
TRBD1	TRBV13	15	TRBJ1-2	NA	CASSKLRGPGYGYTF	TGTGCCAGCAGCAAACTAAGGGGGCCAGGCTATGGCTACACCTTC
NA	TRBV15	14	TRBJ2-1	NA	CATRPGLTGNEQFF	TGTGCCACCAGACCGGGTCTCACGGGCAATGAGCAGTTCTTC
NA	TRBV4-3	13	TRBJ2-7	few	CASSHRGRYEQYF	TGCGCCAGCAGCCACCGGGGACGCTACGAGCAGTACTTC
TRBD2	TRBV9	15	TRBJ2-7	NA	CASSANSGRNYEQYF	TGTGCCAGCAGCGCGAATAGCGGGAGGAACTACGAGCAGTACTTC
NA	TRBV4-1	15	TRBJ2-7	NA	CASSQPGRAGYEQYF	TGCGCCAGCAGCCAGCCCGGACGGGCAGGGTACGAGCAGTACTTC
TRBD2	TRBV6-1	14	TRBJ2-1	NA	CASSGSGLGNEQFF	TGTGCCAGCAGTGGTAGCGGGTTGGGCAATGAGCAGTTCTTC
NA	TRBV4-1	16	TRBJ2-2	NA	CASSQVIARRGGELFF	TGCGCCAGCAGCCAAGTCATCGCCAGGCGCGGCGGGGAGCTGTTTTTT
NA	TRBV29-1	14	TRBJ2-3	NA	CSGGERPFTDTQYF	TGCAGCGGCGGCGAGCGGCCTTTCACAGATACGCAGTATTTT
NA	TRBV2	14	TRBJ1-2	NA	CASKVIAEYYGYTF	TGTGCCAGCAAAGTGATCGCAGAATACTACGGCTACACCTTC
TRBD2	TRBV19	14	TRBJ2-7	NA	CASSTLAGQNEQYF	TGTGCCAGTAGTACACTAGCGGGACAAAACGAGCAGTACTTC
TRBD1	TRBV3-1	14	TRBJ2-5	NA	CASHDTGDQETQYF	TGTGCCAGTCATGATACAGGGGACCAAGAGACCCAGTACTTC
NA	TRBV10-1	17	TRBJ2-5	NA	CASSESTGGTYQETQYF	TGCGCCAGCAGTGAGTCGACTGGGGGAACGTACCAAGAGACCCAGTACTTC
NA	TRBV12-3/TRBV12-4	14	TRBJ1-2	NA	CASSLITVSNGYTF	TGTGCCAGCAGTTTAATAACCGTAAGTAATGGCTACACCTTC
TRBD1	TRBV11-2	14	TRBJ1-2	NA	CASSLLQGRDGYTF	TGTGCCAGCAGCTTACTACAGGGGAGGGACGGCTACACCTTC
TRBD1	TRBV4-3	13	TRBJ1-2	NA	CASSRSGTDGYTF	TGCGCCAGCAGCCGATCCGGGACAGATGGCTACACCTTC
NA	TRBV25-1	15	TRBJ2-3	NA	CASHGSGQSTDTQYF	TGTGCCAGCCACGGTAGCGGTCAAAGCACAGATACGCAGTATTTT
NA	TRBV7-6	14	TRBJ1-1	NA	CASSLNHGDTEAFF	TGTGCCAGCAGCTTAAACCACGGGGACACTGAAGCTTTCTTT
NA	TRBV12-3/TRBV12-4	13	TRBJ2-3	many	CASSPGVWDTQYF	TGTGCCAGCAGTCCGGGAGTGTGGGATACGCAGTATTTT
NA	TRBV6-2/TRBV6-3	16	TRBJ2-5	NA	CASTTFGGRIFGTQYF	TGTGCCAGCACTACCTTCGGCGGCCGGATTTTTGGGACCCAGTACTTC
NA	TRBV12-3/TRBV12-4	13	TRBJ1-2	few	CASESSGEGRCTF	TGTGCCAGCGAATCTTCAGGGGAGGGGCGGTGCACCTTC
NA	TRBV27	15	TRBJ2-7	once	CASSFSLDSSYEQYF	TGTGCCAGCAGTTTTTCCCTGGACAGCTCCTACGAGCAGTACTTC
NA	TRBV9	14	TRBJ1-2	NA	CASSVDSGYLGYTF	TGTGCCAGCAGCGTAGATTCAGGGTATCTTGGCTACACCTTC
NA	TRBV25-1	10	TRBJ2-1	NA	CANSSGEQFF	TGTGCCAACAGCTCTGGTGAGCAGTTCTTC
NA	TRBV11-2	14	TRBJ1-1	few	CASSLTGGVAEAFF	TGTGCCAGCAGCCTGACCGGGGGGGTAGCTGAAGCTTTCTTT
NA	TRBV12-3/TRBV12-4	14	TRBJ2-7	NA	CASSASGPHYEQYF	TGTGCCAGCAGCGCGTCAGGACCCCACTACGAGCAGTACTTC
NA	TRBV18	19	TRBJ2-1	NA	CASSPHGRTSVPNPNEQFF	TGTGCCAGCTCACCCCACGGTAGAACGAGCGTACCGAACCCTAATGAGCAGTTCTTC
TRBD1	TRBV24-1	16	TRBJ2-3	NA	CATSDSTGQVEDTQYF	TGTGCCACCAGTGATTCGACGGGACAGGTTGAAGATACGCAGTATTTT
TRBD1	TRBV7-9	16	TRBJ1-2	NA	CASSEVTGEANYGYTF	TGTGCCAGCAGCGAGGTGACAGGGGAGGCTAACTATGGCTACACCTTC
TRBD1	TRBV20-1	13	TRBJ2-7	NA	CSAPGTGVAEQYF	TGCAGTGCTCCCGGGACAGGGGTTGCCGAGCAGTACTTC
NA	TRBV20-1	12	TRBJ2-7	NA	CSASARSYEQYF	TGCAGTGCTAGTGCCCGCAGTTACGAGCAGTACTTC
TRBD1	TRBV27	15	TRBJ1-2	few	CASSLAGQGYGGYTF	TGTGCCAGCAGTTTAGCCGGACAGGGGTACGGTGGCTACACCTTC
NA	TRBV2	11	TRBJ2-7	NA	CATTGFDEQYF	TGTGCCACCACAGGGTTCGACGAGCAGTACTTC
TRBD1	TRBV28	14	TRBJ2-7	NA	CATSLRGQPHEQYF	TGTGCCACCTCGCTTAGGGGACAGCCCCACGAGCAGTACTTC
NA	TRBV20-1	11	TRBJ1-2	few	CSATSNYGYTF	TGCAGTGCTACTTCTAACTATGGCTACACCTTC
NA	TRBV13	15	TRBJ2-7	NA	CASSLGSQGNDEQYF	TGTGCCAGCAGCTTAGGCAGCCAGGGGAACGACGAGCAGTACTTC
NA	TRBV9	14	TRBJ2-7	NA	CASSVRGQLDEQYF	TGTGCCAGCAGCGTAAGAGGCCAGTTGGACGAGCAGTACTTC
NA	TRBV6-4	14	TRBJ1-5	NA	CASRFSEYNQPQHF	TGTGCCAGCCGGTTTTCAGAGTACAATCAGCCCCAGCATTTT
TRBD1	TRBV7-2	14	TRBJ2-7	few	CASSQGQVYYEQYF	TGTGCCAGCAGTCAAGGACAGGTATACTACGAGCAGTACTTC
TRBD1	TRBV7-8	14	TRBJ2-1	once	CASSLARDRNEQFF	TGTGCCAGCAGCTTGGCCCGGGACAGAAATGAGCAGTTCTTC
TRBD2	TRBV20-1	15	TRBJ2-7	few	CSASPAGGGSYEQYF	TGCAGTGCTTCACCAGCGGGAGGCGGCTCCTACGAGCAGTACTTC
NA	TRBV18	17	TRBJ2-4	NA	CASSVELGRMAKNIQYF	TGTGCCAGCTCCGTAGAGCTAGGGCGGATGGCCAAAAACATTCAGTACTTC
NA	TRBV4-3	18	TRBJ2-1	NA	CASSQLSTRRPSYNEQFF	TGCGCCAGCAGCCAGCTCTCCACTAGGAGGCCATCCTACAATGAGCAGTTCTTC
NA	TRBV7-2	15	TRBJ1-5	NA	CASSLEESSNQPQHF	TGTGCCAGCAGCTTAGAAGAGTCTAGCAATCAGCCCCAGCATTTT
TRBD1	TRBV9	15	TRBJ1-4	once	CASSAQQGIEEKLFF	TGTGCCAGCAGCGCCCAACAGGGGATAGAAGAAAAACTGTTTTTT
NA	TRBV3-1	14	TRBJ2-5	NA	CASSQLTSSETQYF	TGTGCCAGCAGCCAACTCACATCATCGGAGACCCAGTACTTC
TRBD1	TRBV11-2	19	TRBJ2-7	NA	CASSKIPGQALGGSYEQYF	TGTGCCAGCAGTAAAATCCCGGGACAGGCCCTCGGAGGGTCCTACGAGCAGTACTTC
NA	TRBV6-5	13	TRBJ2-5	NA	CASRDQPRETQYF	TGTGCCAGCAGGGACCAGCCCCGGGAGACCCAGTACTTC